The 21 T cell receptor beta chains below come from one sample, sequenced in a study of blood T cell repertoires in COVID-19. Repertoires were generated with immunoSEQ multiplex PCR, while TCRdb's copy carries only in-frame clones and drops some. The table includes 150,000 or so clones, approximately 83% detected once. Sequencing was performed on peripheral blood. The receptors here all came from a woman aged 55 to 70 with acute or convalescent COVID-19.

The gene calls are TRBV6-1 and TRBJ2-7; D call uncertain. CDR1 is MNHNS, CDR2 SASEGT, per germline. The V end was cut by 1 base, the J end by 3 bases, with 13 bases between. The CDR3 spans 15 residues. CDR3 bases: TGTGCCAGCAGTGAAGGATCGGTGCGGAGCTACGAGCAGTACTTC. This gives the protein CASSEGSVRSYEQYF.

The chain uses TRBV27 and TRBJ1-6; the D is unclear. Germline CDR1 MNHEY, CDR2 SMNVEV (reference sequence). CDR3 length equals 15 residues. V lost 5 bases and J lost 10, with 18 bases in between. The CDR3 here is CASSPIYLGDSPLHF. CDR3 sequence (DNA): TGTGCCAGCAGTCCCATCTACCTGGGAGACTCACCCCTCCACTTT.

The rearrangement links TRBV7-9 to TRBJ2-3, with 9 bases that match TRBD1. This CDR3 has 15 residues. J gave up 3 bases and V 1 base, and 2 bases lay outside the gene matches. Germline-derived CDR1 and CDR2 are SEHNR and FQNEAQ (reference sequence). DNA for the CDR3: TGTGCCAGCAGCTTAGGGGACAGGGAGACAGATACGCAGTATTTT. It codes for CASSLGDRETDTQYF.

This chain joins TRBV24-1 and TRBJ1-5; TRBD1 matches at 11 bases. This CDR3 has 16 amino acids. Unmatched junction bases numbered 9, after V lost 4 bases and J lost 8 bases. The V gene's germline CDR1 is KGHDR and CDR2 SFDVKD. The DNA for the CDR3 is TGTGCCACCAGTGACCAAGGGACAGGGGGACAAGAGCCCCAGCATTTT. Translation gives CATSDQGTGGQEPQHF.

The count of this clone is one. V is TRBV28 and J is TRBJ2-3, with D perhaps matching TRBD2 (6 bases). V lost 3 bases and J lost 7, with 11 bases in between. Germline CDR1 and CDR2: MDHEN and SYDVKM. The CDR3 runs to 13 residues. The CDR3 here is CASSFRAGNTQYF. The CDR3 coding sequence is TGTGCCAGCAGTTTCCGCGCGGGAAATACGCAGTATTTT.

The chain employs TRBV4-2 and TRBJ1-4; D gene ambiguous. V was clipped by 0 bases and J by 3 bases, with 14 bases between them. This CDR3 has 17 residues. Germline CDR1 is LGHNA and CDR2 is YNFKEQ. The CDR3 DNA is TGTGCCAGCAGCCAAGATCCGGCACGGGGTGCTAATGAAAAACTGTTTTTT. Translated: CASSQDPARGANEKLFF.

V gene TRBV5-1 combines with J gene TRBJ2-5; perhaps TRBD1 as D (6 bases). This CDR3 has 14 amino acids. The germline CDR1 and CDR2 sequences are SGHRS and YFSETQ. Trimming pared 0 bases from V and 2 bases from J, leaving 8 bases between. The CDR3 DNA reads TGCGCCAGCAGCTTGGGGGGACAACAAGAGACCCAGTACTTC. Residues: CASSLGGQQETQYF.

Only one count was recorded for this clone. The gene calls are TRBV12-3 or TRBV12-4 and TRBJ2-2; D is unclear. Trimming removed 6 bases at V and 7 bases at J, with 3 bases between. The CDR3 loop spans 10 amino acids. The CDR3 coding sequence is TGTGCCAGCAGCCGCGGGGAGCTGTTTTTT. This codes for CASSRGELFF.

The chain couples TRBV23-1 to TRBJ2-6; 7 bases align to TRBD1. TRBV23-1 is recorded as an ORF, its role being uncertain. The CDR3 is 17 residues long. The trim removed 7 bases at V and 3 bases at J, leaving 12 bases unmatched. The CDR3: CASTGQSFRGGANVLTF. The CDR3 DNA reads as TGCGCCAGCACGGGACAGAGCTTTCGTGGTGGGGCCAACGTCCTGACTTTC.

The gene calls are TRBV24-1 and TRBJ2-2, with 9 nucleotides matching TRBD1. The CDR3 loop spans 17 amino acids. Trimming took 4 bases from V and 6 from J; bases not matched to a gene: 11. CDR1 and CDR2 from the germline V gene are KGHDR and SFDVKD. This CDR3 reads CATSEALRTGVPGELFF. The CDR3 nucleotides are TGTGCCACCAGTGAGGCCCTCCGGACAGGGGTCCCCGGGGAGCTGTTTTTT.

DNA of the CDR3: TGTGCCAGCTGGGCGACAGGGGCCAACGTCCTGACTTTC. This encodes CASWATGANVLTF. The genes are TRBV12-3 or TRBV12-4 and TRBJ2-6; D remains ambiguous. This CDR3 comprises 13 residues. V dropped 8 bases and J dropped 4 bases, with 9 bases sitting between them.

This rearrangement joins TRBV27 to TRBJ2-7, with TRBD1 matching 8 bases. V shed 3 bases, J shed 3 bases, and the junction held 7 bases outside the gene matches. Looked up from germline, CDR1 is MNHEY and CDR2 is SMNVEV (reference sequence). The CDR3 covers 15 residues. This CDR3 reads CASSFDRGSFYEQYF. The CDR3, as DNA: TGTGCCAGCAGTTTCGACAGGGGTTCCTTCTACGAGCAGTACTTC.

The V gene is TRBV5-4, the J gene TRBJ2-7; 9 bases line up with TRBD2. Germline V lookup: CDR1 SGHNT, CDR2 YYREEE (reference sequence). V was pared by 1 base and J by 6 bases, with 8 bases of the junction left unmatched. The CDR3 loop spans 15 amino acids. The chain's CDR3 is CASSLRSSGMGEQYF. The CDR3 DNA reads TGTGCCAGCAGCTTGCGATCTAGCGGGATGGGCGAGCAGTACTTC.

The chain uses TRBV5-4 and TRBJ2-7; tentatively, D is TRBD2 (6 bases). Germline CDR1 reads SGHNT; CDR2 reads YYREEE (reference sequence). This CDR3 has 13 residues. V lost 4 bases and J 2 bases, leaving 10 bases between the germline ends. CDR3 sequence: CASSAGRTYEQYF. CDR3 DNA: TGTGCCAGCAGCGCGGGGCGGACCTACGAGCAGTACTTC. Using reference TRBV5-4 and TRBJ2-7 for the parts outside the CDR3, the full variable domain is ETGVTQSPTHLIKTRGQQVTLRCSSQSGHNTVSWYQQALGQGPQFIFQYYREEENGRGNFPPRFSGLQFPNYSSELNVNALELDDSALYLCASSAGRTYEQYFGPGTRLTVT.

The chain couples TRBV7-3 to TRBJ1-1; possible D gene TRBD1, 5 bases. The CDR3 consists of 14 residues. Germline loops: CDR1 SGHTA, CDR2 FQGTGA. The V end was cut by 3 bases, the J end by 1 base, with 9 bases between. Here the CDR3 DNA reads TGTGCCAGCAGCTTGGGGCAGTCGAACACTGAAGCTTTCTTT. Translating it yields CASSLGQSNTEAFF.

The J gene is TRBJ1-5, the V gene TRBV15, with 7 bases fitting TRBD1. The CDR3 loop spans 15 amino acids. CDR1 is LNHNV, CDR2 YYDKDF, per germline (reference sequence). V was pared by 3 bases and J by 6 bases, with 8 bases of the junction left unmatched. The DNA of the CDR3 is TGTGCCACCAGCAGCAGGGGACAGATGGGTCAGCCCCAGCATTTT. This encodes CATSSRGQMGQPQHF.

This clone has a single count. The chain combines TRBV5-1 with TRBJ1-2; D might be TRBD1 (5 bases). CDR1 is SGHRS and CDR2 is YFSETQ in the germline V gene. This CDR3 comprises 15 residues. Deletions cut 4 bases from V and 0 bases from J, with 13 bases between. The CDR3 DNA is TGCGCCAGCAGCCCAGGGTCGGCAACTAACTATGGCTACACCTTC. Encoded protein: CASSPGSATNYGYTF.

The V call is TRBV2, the J call TRBJ2-7; perhaps TRBD1 as D (5 bases). Germline loops: CDR1 SNHLY, CDR2 FYNNEI. The CDR3 has 16 residues. V lost 1 base to trimming and J lost 1 base, with 14 bases between them. In DNA form, the CDR3 reads TGTGCCAGCAGTGAAGTCCCAGGGATGGGGTCCTACGAGCAGTACTTC. Residues: CASSEVPGMGSYEQYF.

The chain carries TRBV4-2 and TRBJ2-7; D is perhaps TRBD2 (6 bases). Trimming removed 0 bases at V and 1 base at J, with 16 bases between. The CDR3 spans 17 residues. The V gene's germline CDR1 is LGHNA and CDR2 YNFKEQ. CDR3 coding DNA: TGTGCCAGCAGCCAAGACGGTGCGGGACTTGGGTCCTACGAGCAGTACTTC. Translating gives CASSQDGAGLGSYEQYF.

This chain links TRBV5-5 with TRBJ1-5; D possibly corresponds to TRBD1 (5 bases). The CDR3 has 13 amino acids. Trimming removed 2 bases from V and 7 bases from J, with 10 bases in between. The V gene's germline CDR1 is SGHKS and CDR2 YYEKEE (reference sequence). The CDR3 reads CASSLGVRQPQHF. The CDR3 DNA follows: TGTGCCAGCAGCTTAGGGGTTCGCCAGCCCCAGCATTTT.

The chain uses TRBV5-4 and TRBJ1-3; D unresolved. The V end was cut by 4 bases, the J end by 0 bases, with 11 bases between. CDR1 and CDR2 from the germline V gene are SGHNT and YYREEE (reference sequence). There are 15 residues in the CDR3. CDR3 residues: CASSRGENSGNTIYF. CDR3 sequence (DNA): TGTGCCAGCAGCCGGGGTGAAAACTCTGGAAACACCATATATTTT.